Presented here are 7 T cell receptor beta chains from one specimen sequenced in a study of Ad26.COV2.S vaccination and SARS-CoV-2 variants. Here immunoSEQ multiplex PCR was the method, and the copy in TCRdb shows in-frame clones only, minus some. The table lists over 400,000 clones, 90% of them singletons. Treatment specified: roughly 18 received Ad26.COV2.S at low or high dose, single or two shots; about 5 received placebo; per-sample allocation not given. Sampling took place 63 days after the first vaccine or placebo injection. The source material was peripheral blood, sampled in a trial of Ad26.COV2.S vaccine versus placebo. The receptor set was obtained from a person between 18 and 60 years old who received the Ad26.COV2.S COVID-19 vaccine or a placebo.

The chain has TRBV4-2 and TRBJ1-2, with D possibly TRBD1 on 5 matching bases. The germline V and J ends were trimmed by 3 bases and 4 bases, with 24 bases remaining between them. The CDR3 spans 18 residues. Germline V gene lookup returns CDR1 LGHNA and CDR2 YNFKEQ. This chain's CDR3 is CASSHFSGSIEVVYGYTF. Here the CDR3 DNA reads TGTGCCAGCAGCCACTTTTCAGGGTCGATAGAAGTAGTCTATGGCTACACCTTC.

The rearrangement joins TRBV10-3 to TRBJ2-7; 7 nucleotides match TRBD2. The CDR3 has 15 residues. In germline, CDR1 is ENHRY, CDR2 SYGVKD. V shed 5 bases, J shed 0 bases, and the junction held 7 bases outside the gene matches. The CDR3 nucleotides are TGTGCCATCAGTCCCGGGACTACGATCTCCTACGAGCAGTACTTC. Encoded protein: CAISPGTTISYEQYF.

The rearrangement uses TRBV6-1 and TRBJ1-1, with 7 bases lining up with TRBD1. The V gene end was trimmed by 2 bases and the J gene end by 5 bases; junction bases not matched to a gene: 8. Germline lookup yields CDR1 MNHNS and CDR2 SASEGT. CDR3 length: 15 amino acids. The CDR3 DNA follows: TGTGCCAGCAGTGAATGGGGACAGTGGGGGACTGAAGCTTTCTTT. Protein sequence: CASSEWGQWGTEAFF.

The chain joins TRBV5-1 to TRBJ2-5, with D possibly TRBD2 on 6 matching bases. From germline, CDR1 is SGHRS and CDR2 YFSETQ. The length of the CDR3 is 13 residues. Trimming left V 2 bases short and J 3 bases short, with 8 bases between. The CDR3, as DNA: TGCGCCAGCAGCTTCGGGGGTGAAGAGACCCAGTACTTC. The encoded protein is CASSFGGEETQYF.

The chain recombines TRBV19 with TRBJ1-5; maybe TRBD1 (5 bases). Trimming removed 7 bases at V and 4 bases at J, with 11 bases between. This CDR3 has 13 amino acids. Germline CDR1 and CDR2: LNHDA and SQIVND (reference sequence). The chain's CDR3 is CASNGGGNQPQHF. In nucleotides, the CDR3 is TGTGCCAGTAACGGGGGGGGAAATCAGCCCCAGCATTTT.

Only one count was recorded for this clone. The V gene is TRBV24-1, the J gene TRBJ2-1; D is perhaps TRBD2 (6 bases). CDR1 KGHDR and CDR2 SFDVKD come from the germline V gene. The CDR3 runs 14 residues. V was clipped by 5 bases and J by 5 bases, with 12 bases between them. In nucleotides, the CDR3 is TGTGCCACCAGTGGGGCGGGGACCAACAATGAGCAGTTCTTC. As protein: CATSGAGTNNEQFF.

The CDR3 is CASSKTGFPPQDTQYF. The DNA for the CDR3 is TGTGCCAGCAGCAAAACAGGGTTCCCGCCACAAGATACGCAGTATTTT. The V gene is TRBV21-1, the J gene TRBJ2-3; no DNA check was done on the table's D call, TRBD1. TRBV21-1 counts as a pseudogene. The CDR3 is 16 amino acids.